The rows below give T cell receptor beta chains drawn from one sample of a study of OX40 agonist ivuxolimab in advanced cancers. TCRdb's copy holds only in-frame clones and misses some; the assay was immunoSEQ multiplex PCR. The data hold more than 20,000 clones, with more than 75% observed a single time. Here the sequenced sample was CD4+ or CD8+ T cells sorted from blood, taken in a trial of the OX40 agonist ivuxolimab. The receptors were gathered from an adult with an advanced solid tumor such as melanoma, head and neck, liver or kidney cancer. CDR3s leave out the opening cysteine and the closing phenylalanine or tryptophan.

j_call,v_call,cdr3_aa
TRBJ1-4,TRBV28,ASSPPGTGSKLF
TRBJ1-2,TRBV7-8,ASSSTGGESYGYT
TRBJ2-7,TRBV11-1,ASSLAIDNYEQY
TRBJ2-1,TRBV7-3,ASSSEGPHSEQF
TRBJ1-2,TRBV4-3,ASSLTGGAGGYGYGYT
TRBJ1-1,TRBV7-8,ASSPRAQGNTEAF
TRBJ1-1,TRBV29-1,STLNRGQTEAF
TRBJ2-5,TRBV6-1,ASSGDRVGQTQY
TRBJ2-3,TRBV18,ASSPLNKDTQY
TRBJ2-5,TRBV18,ASSPLGTETQY
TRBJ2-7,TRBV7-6,ASSLNRGPGEQY
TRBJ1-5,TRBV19,ASSQGVRQPQH
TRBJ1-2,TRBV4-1,ASSAYVAPGGYT
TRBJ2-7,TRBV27,ASSPAGGQSKEQY
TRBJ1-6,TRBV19,ASSMKAGSSYNSPLH
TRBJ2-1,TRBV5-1,ASSLVGTGGYNEQF
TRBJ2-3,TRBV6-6,ASRDSGGSTDTQY
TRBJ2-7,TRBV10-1,ASSEPGTGKDEQY
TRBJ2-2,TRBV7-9,ASSSPRGKNTGELF
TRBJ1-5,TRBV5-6,ASSARGPLGQPQH
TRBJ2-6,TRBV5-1,ASSSQNSGANVLT
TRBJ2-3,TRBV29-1,SVEAPDTYTDTQY
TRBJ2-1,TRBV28,ASGSSYNEQF
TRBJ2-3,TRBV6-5,ASTNRVADTQY
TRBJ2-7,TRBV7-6,ASSLAGSGGSYEQY
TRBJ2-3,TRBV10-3,AISESVAGGTDTQY
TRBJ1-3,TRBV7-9,ASSLEGVNTIY
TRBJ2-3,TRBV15,ATSTRTGGTDTQY
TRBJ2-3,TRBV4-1,ASSQHPTSSFADTQY
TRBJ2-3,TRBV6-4,ASSDTSGGADTQY
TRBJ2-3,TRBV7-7,ASSRQFSTDTQY
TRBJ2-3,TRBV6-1,ASSNRDPTTDTQY
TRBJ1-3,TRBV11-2,ASSLKPGNTIY
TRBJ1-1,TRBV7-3,ASSQAGHGVQPEAF
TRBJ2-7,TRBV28,ASSLFVEQY
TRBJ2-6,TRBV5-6,ASSPMPGTGAGANVLT
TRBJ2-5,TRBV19,ASSIDKQSEETQY
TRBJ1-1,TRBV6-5,ASTPQGAGTEAF
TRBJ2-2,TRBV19,ASSISLGAVITGELF
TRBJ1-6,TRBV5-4,ASSPPQPNSPLH